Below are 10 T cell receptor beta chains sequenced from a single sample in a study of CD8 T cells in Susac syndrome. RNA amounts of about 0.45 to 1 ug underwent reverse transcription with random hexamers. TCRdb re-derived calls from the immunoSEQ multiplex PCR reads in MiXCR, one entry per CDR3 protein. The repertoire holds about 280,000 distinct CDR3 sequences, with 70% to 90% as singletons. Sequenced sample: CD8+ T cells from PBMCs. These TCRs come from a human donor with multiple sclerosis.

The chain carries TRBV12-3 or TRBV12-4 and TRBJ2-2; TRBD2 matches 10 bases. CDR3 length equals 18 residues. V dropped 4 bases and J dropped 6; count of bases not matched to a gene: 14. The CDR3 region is CASSSFTSGNARAGELFF. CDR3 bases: TGTGCCAGCAGTTCCTTCACTAGCGGGAACGCGAGGGCCGGGGAGCTGTTTTTT.

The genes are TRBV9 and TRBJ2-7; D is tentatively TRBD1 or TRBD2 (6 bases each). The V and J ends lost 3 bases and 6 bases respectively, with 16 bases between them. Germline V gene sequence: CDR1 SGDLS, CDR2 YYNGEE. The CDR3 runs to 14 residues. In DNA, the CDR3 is TGTGCCAGCAGCGATGCAGAGGGGGGCCGCGAGCAGTACTTC. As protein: CASSDAEGGREQYF.

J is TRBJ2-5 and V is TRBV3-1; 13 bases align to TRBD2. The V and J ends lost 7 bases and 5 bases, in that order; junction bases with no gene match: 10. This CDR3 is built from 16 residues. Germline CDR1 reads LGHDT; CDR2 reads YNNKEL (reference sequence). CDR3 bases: TGTGCCAGCACCACTGGACTAGCGGGAGAGGTGGAGACCCAGTACTTC. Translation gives CASTTGLAGEVETQYF.

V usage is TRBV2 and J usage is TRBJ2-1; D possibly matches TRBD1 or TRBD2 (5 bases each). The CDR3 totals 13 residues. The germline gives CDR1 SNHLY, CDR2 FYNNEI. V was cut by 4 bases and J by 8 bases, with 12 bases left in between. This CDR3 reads CASSGLLGDEQFF. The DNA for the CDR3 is TGTGCCAGCAGTGGCCTTCTGGGGGATGAGCAGTTCTTC.

This chain's CDR3 is CASSSGRERESYEQYF. The CDR3 DNA reads as TGTGCCAGCAGCTCTGGTAGGGAGCGGGAGAGCTACGAGCAGTACTTC. The chain combines TRBV5-5 with TRBJ2-7, with 8 nucleotides matching TRBD2. With V trimmed by 3 bases and J by 3 bases, 11 bases remained unmatched. The CDR3 sequence is 16 residues long. CDR1 and CDR2 (germline): SGHKS, YYEKEE (reference sequence).

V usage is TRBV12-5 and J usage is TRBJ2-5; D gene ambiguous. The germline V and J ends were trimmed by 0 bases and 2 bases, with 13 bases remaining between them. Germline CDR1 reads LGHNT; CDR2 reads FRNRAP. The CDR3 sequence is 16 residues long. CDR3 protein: CASGLVLPREQETQYF. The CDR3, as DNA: TGTGCTAGTGGTTTGGTACTCCCCCGAGAGCAAGAGACCCAGTACTTC.

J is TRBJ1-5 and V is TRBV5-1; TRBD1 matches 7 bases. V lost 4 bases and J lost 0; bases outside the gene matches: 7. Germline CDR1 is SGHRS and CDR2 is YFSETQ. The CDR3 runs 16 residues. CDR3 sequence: CASSLTGPYSNQPQHF. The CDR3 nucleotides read TGCGCCAGCAGCCTGACAGGGCCCTATAGCAATCAGCCCCAGCATTTT.

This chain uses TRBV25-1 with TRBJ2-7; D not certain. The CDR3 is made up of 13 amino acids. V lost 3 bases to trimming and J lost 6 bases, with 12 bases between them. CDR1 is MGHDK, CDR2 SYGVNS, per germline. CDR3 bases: TGTGCCAGCAGTGAGGGTATCAGACGCGAGCAGTACTTC. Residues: CASSEGIRREQYF.

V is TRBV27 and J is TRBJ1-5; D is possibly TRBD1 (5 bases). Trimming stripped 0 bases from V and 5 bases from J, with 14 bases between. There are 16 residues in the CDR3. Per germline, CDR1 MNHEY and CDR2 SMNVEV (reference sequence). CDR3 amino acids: CASSLSSRESYQPQHF. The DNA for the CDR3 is TGTGCCAGCAGTTTATCCTCCAGGGAAAGTTATCAGCCCCAGCATTTT.

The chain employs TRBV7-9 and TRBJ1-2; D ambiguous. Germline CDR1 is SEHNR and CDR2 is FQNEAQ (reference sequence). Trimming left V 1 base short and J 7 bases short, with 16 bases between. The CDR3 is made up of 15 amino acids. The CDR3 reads CASSLGSLSPGGYTF. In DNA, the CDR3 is TGTGCCAGCAGCTTAGGATCTCTCTCCCCGGGTGGCTACACCTTC.